Listed below are T cell receptor beta chains from one sample, sequenced in a study of T cells in Graves' hyperthyroidism and ophthalmopathy. TCRdb re-derived calls from the multiplex PCR reads in MiXCR, one entry per CDR3 protein. The table includes 600,000 or so distinct CDR3 sequences, about 45% detected once. The sequenced sample consisted of peripheral blood or thyroid tissue (not recorded which). Source of these receptors: a woman aged 18-35 years with Graves' hyperthyroidism. Each CDR3 is given with its conserved first and last residue. A D gene is named only where the DNA matches it firmly. Size is stated for part of the rows, as once, few or many counts, or as a class when the clone is expanded.

clone size,D gene,CDR3 length,V gene,J gene,CDR3 DNA,CDR3 protein
few,.,16,TRBV5-1,TRBJ1-3,TGCGCCAGCAGCTTGGCAGGGGTCAGCTCTGGAAACACCATATATTTT,CASSLAGVSSGNTIYF
many,.,14,TRBV24-1,TRBJ1-5,TGTGCCACCAGTAGGGGTCTTTCCAATCAGCCCCAGCATTTT,CATSRGLSNQPQHF
few,.,14,TRBV20-1,TRBJ1-4,TGCAGTGCTAAAAAAGGCCAGTTCAATGAAAAACTGTTTTTT,CSAKKGQFNEKLFF
few,TRBD2,13,TRBV24-1,TRBJ2-5,TGTGCCACCAGTCGGGGGGGTACAGAGACCCAGTACTTC,CATSRGGTETQYF
few,TRBD1,16,TRBV9,TRBJ1-1,TGTGCCAGCAGCGCCCCGGGACAGGCATGGAACACTGAAGCTTTCTTT,CASSAPGQAWNTEAFF
.,TRBD1,13,TRBV2,TRBJ1-2,TGTGCCAGCAGAGCAGGGGGCGGATATGGCTACACCTTC,CASRAGGGYGYTF
.,.,14,TRBV25-1,TRBJ1-2,TGTGCCTGCAGCGCCCTGGGACAAAACTATGGCTACACCTTC,CACSALGQNYGYTF
.,.,13,TRBV2,TRBJ2-2,TGTGCCAGCAGGGAAAGGACAGCCGGGGAGCTGTTTTTT,CASRERTAGELFF
.,.,15,TRBV20-1,TRBJ2-5,TGCAGTGCTAGTGACCCCGGGACTCACCAAGAGACCCAGTACTTC,CSASDPGTHQETQYF
.,TRBD1,15,TRBV6-5,TRBJ1-4,TGTGCCAGCAGTGACTTGGGACAGGGGTATGAAAAACTGTTTTTT,CASSDLGQGYEKLFF
few,.,12,TRBV2,TRBJ2-5,TGTGCCAGCTCACCAGCAGGTGGGACCCAGTACTTC,CASSPAGGTQYF
few,TRBD1,15,TRBV19,TRBJ2-2,TGTGCCAGTACCAATGTGGGACAGGGGGTCGGGGAGCTGTTTTTT,CASTNVGQGVGELFF
.,.,12,TRBV19,TRBJ2-5,TGTGCCAGGAGCCTAGGAGGGGAGACCCAGTACTTC,CARSLGGETQYF
.,.,12,TRBV7-6,TRBJ1-4,TGTGCCAGCAGCAGGGGGGACGAAAAACTGTTTTTT,CASSRGDEKLFF
.,TRBD1,15,TRBV2,TRBJ2-5,TGTGCCAGCAGCGCGGACAGGGCCAGCCAAGAGACCCAGTACTTC,CASSADRASQETQYF
.,.,14,TRBV7-2,TRBJ2-5,TGTGCCAGCAGCGCGTACAGGGTCCAAGAGACCCAGTACTTC,CASSAYRVQETQYF
once,.,13,TRBV7-9,TRBJ2-7,TGCGCCAGCAGCCGACCCCCTGGGGACGAGCAGTGCTTC,CASSRPPGDEQCF
many,.,13,TRBV9,TRBJ1-1,TGTGCCAGCAGCGTAGGGAACAGCCCTGAAGCTTTCTTT,CASSVGNSPEAFF
.,TRBD1,15,TRBV7-9,TRBJ1-1,TGTGCCAGCAGCCCCAGGACAGGGTTGAACACTGAAGCTTTCTTT,CASSPRTGLNTEAFF
many,TRBD1,16,TRBV7-2,TRBJ1-6,TGTGCCAGCAGCTTAGTAGCCGGGACAGGTACTTCACCCCTCCACTTT,CASSLVAGTGTSPLHF
few,.,15,TRBV7-6,TRBJ2-7,TGTGCCAGCAGTGGTGGGGGACTTACCTCCTACGAGCAGTACTTC,CASSGGGLTSYEQYF
many,.,14,TRBV10-3,TRBJ1-1,TGTGCCATCAGGACCGGGTTGATGAACACTGAAGCTTTCTTT,CAIRTGLMNTEAFF
few,TRBD1,14,TRBV29-1,TRBJ1-5,TGCAGCGCGGGCGGGACAGGGAGGGATCAGCCCCAGCATTTT,CSAGGTGRDQPQHF
.,.,13,TRBV2,TRBJ1-1,TGTGCCAGCACCCCGAGCGCGAACACTGAAGCTTTCTTT,CASTPSANTEAFF
few,.,13,TRBV6-1,TRBJ1-5,TGTGCCAGCCGACAACTCCAGGATCAGCCCCAGCATTTT,CASRQLQDQPQHF
once,.,14,TRBV7-2,TRBJ2-5,TGTACCAGCAGCTTGTTCGGGGTTGGGGAGGCCCAGTACTTC,CTSSLFGVGEAQYF
many,TRBD2,14,TRBV29-1,TRBJ2-2,TGCAGCGTAGTAGCGGGAGTGGGGACCGGGGAGCTGTTTTTT,CSVVAGVGTGELFF
.,.,17,TRBV7-3,TRBJ2-2,TGTGCCAGCAGCCCCCCCCAAGGGCGTCCGAACACCGGGGAGCTGTTTTTT,CASSPPQGRPNTGELFF
many,.,15,TRBV7-9,TRBJ1-2,TGTGCCAGCAGCCCTGGGGGACGGAAGAACTATGGCTACACCTTC,CASSPGGRKNYGYTF
.,TRBD2,15,TRBV24-1,TRBJ2-3,TGTGCCACCAGTGACGAGACTAGCGGCACAGATACGCAGTATTTT,CATSDETSGTDTQYF
.,.,13,TRBV24-1,TRBJ2-2,TGTGCCAGCAGTCCTTCGGCTTTCGGGGAGCTGTTTTTT,CASSPSAFGELFF
.,.,13,TRBV15,TRBJ1-4,TGTGCCACCAGCAGCCCCCAGGGTGAAAAACTGTTTTTT,CATSSPQGEKLFF
many,.,14,TRBV7-9,TRBJ2-7,TGTGCCAGCAGCCCTAGGGAGGCCGCCTACGAGCAGTACTTC,CASSPREAAYEQYF
.,TRBD1,15,TRBV24-1,TRBJ1-5,TGTGCCAGCAGCCCTGGGGGACAGGGACATCAGCCCCAGCATTTT,CASSPGGQGHQPQHF
.,TRBD1,12,TRBV29-1,TRBJ2-5,TGCAGCGTTAAGACAGGGGTGGAGACCCAGTACTTC,CSVKTGVETQYF
.,.,13,TRBV2,TRBJ1-1,TGTGCCGGACGACAGGAAGGTTTTACTGAAGCTTTCTTT,CAGRQEGFTEAFF
many,.,13,TRBV6-4,TRBJ1-6,TGTGCCAGCAGCGAGAGTAGGCGTTCACCCCTCCACTTT,CASSESRRSPLHF
.,TRBD1,13,TRBV29-1,TRBJ1-1,TGCAGCTCCCGGACAGGGCGTGACACTGAAGCTTTCTTT,CSSRTGRDTEAFF
.,.,15,TRBV15,TRBJ1-5,TGTGCCACCAGCAGTCTGGCAGGGCCGTATCAGCCCCAGCATTTT,CATSSLAGPYQPQHF
.,.,14,TRBV7-2,TRBJ2-4,TGTGCCAGCAGCCGAAGTCGGGACAAAAACATTCAGTACTTC,CASSRSRDKNIQYF
.,.,13,TRBV7-2,TRBJ1-2,TGTGCCAGCAGCCAGGAAGTGGTGGATGGCTACACCTTC,CASSQEVVDGYTF
many,.,15,TRBV2,TRBJ1-4,TGTGCCAGCACCGCCCTCGGGGGGGTCGGGGAAAAACTGTTTTTT,CASTALGGVGEKLFF
few,.,14,TRBV9,TRBJ2-7,TGTGCCAGCAGCGCCGGGGGTCGCTCCTACGAGCAGTACTTC,CASSAGGRSYEQYF
few,.,15,TRBV5-1,TRBJ2-5,TGCGCCAGCAGCTTGGCCGGGACACACCAAGAGACCCAGTACTTC,CASSLAGTHQETQYF
.,.,15,TRBV7-6,TRBJ1-1,TGTGCCAGCAGCGTGCCTTGGGAGGGGGACACTGAAGCTTTCTTT,CASSVPWEGDTEAFF
.,.,14,TRBV10-3,TRBJ1-1,TGTGCCATCAGTGAGCCACAGGGAGAGACTGAAGCTTTCTTT,CAISEPQGETEAFF
once,TRBD2,16,TRBV29-1,TRBJ2-2,TGCAGCGTTGAGGGACTAGCGGGTACGAACACCGGGGAGCTGTTTTTT,CSVEGLAGTNTGELFF
many,TRBD1,16,TRBV9,TRBJ1-2,TGTGCCAGCAGCGCACGTCGGGACAGGGGTGACTATGGCTACACCTTC,CASSARRDRGDYGYTF
.,.,17,TRBV15,TRBJ1-5,TGTGCCACCAGCAGAGATCCAGGGGCGTATAGCAATCAGCCCCAGCATTTT,CATSRDPGAYSNQPQHF
many,.,14,TRBV15,TRBJ1-1,TGTGCCACCAGCAGAGGTGGGGTGTTTACTGAAGCTTTCTTT,CATSRGGVFTEAFF
.,TRBD1,15,TRBV10-2,TRBJ2-7,TGCGCCAGCAGGGACAGGCGCTATGCCCCCTACGAGCAGTACTTC,CASRDRRYAPYEQYF
.,TRBD1,14,TRBV2,TRBJ1-2,TGTGCCAGCAGTTCACCGGGACAGGGAGTTGGCTACACCTTC,CASSSPGQGVGYTF